This TCR beta chain stems from a study of OX40 agonist ivuxolimab in advanced cancers. At the level of the study: Ivuxolimab was delivered to patients intravenously every 2 weeks at doses spanning 0.01 to 10 mg/kg. Dose-escalation patients' cancers were hepatocellular carcinoma, melanoma, renal cell or head and neck cancer.

The protocol was immunoSEQ multiplex PCR, while the TCRdb copy is restricted to in-frame clones and leaves out a portion. The sample yields around 81,000 clones, more than 75% seen once. The CDR3 sequence is 13 residues long. Germline loops: CDR1 SGHAT, CDR2 FQNNGV. Between the trimmed V and J ends, which lost 2 bases and 3 bases, there was a span of 8 bases. The sequences come from CD4+ or CD8+ T cells sorted from blood, collected in a trial of the OX40 agonist ivuxolimab. This chain uses TRBV11-2 with TRBJ2-7, with D hard to call. This TCR was recovered from an adult with an advanced solid tumor such as melanoma, head and neck, liver or kidney cancer. CDR3 residues: CASSLPPGYEQYF. CDR3 DNA sequence: TGTGCCAGCAGCTTACCCCCTGGCTACGAGCAGTACTTC.